These 13 T cell receptor beta chains originate from one sample sequenced in a study of T-cell memory formation after mild COVID-19. Each CDR3 protein is one row after TCRdb ran MiXCR on the 5' RACE reads. Of hundreds of thousands of distinct CDR3 sequences in the sample, around a quarter were seen once. The sequencing input was PBMCs or a T cell subset sorted from them (not recorded which). The receptors were gathered from an adult woman who had mild COVID-19 (a few samples of this study predate the infection). Cell type and time point are not known.

J is TRBJ1-2 and V is TRBV9; possibly TRBD1 for D (6 bases). Germline V gene lookup returns CDR1 SGDLS and CDR2 YYNGEE. The CDR3 has 18 residues. With 3 bases removed from V and 8 bases from J, the gap between germline ends came to 29 bases. CDR3 bases: TGTGCCAGCAGCGGCGAAGGCATTGGGGGGGCCCAAACGGGGGGCTACACCTTC. Translated, it gives CASSGEGIGGAQTGGYTF.

J is TRBJ2-1 and V is TRBV29-1, with TRBD2 matching 7 bases. V shed 8 bases, J shed 6 bases, and the junction held 13 bases outside the gene matches. CDR3 length: 14 residues. Per germline, CDR1 SQVTM and CDR2 ANQGSEA. Here the CDR3 reads CSIPPGLAANEQFF. CDR3 in DNA: TGCAGCATTCCCCCGGGGCTAGCGGCCAATGAGCAGTTCTTC.

This clonotype was seen a single time. The chain has TRBV4-1 and TRBJ2-1; 8 bases match TRBD2. The CDR3 contains 18 residues. Trimming cost V 0 bases and J 7 bases; bases outside gene matches: 14. The germline CDR1 and CDR2 sequences are MGHRA and YSYEKL. CDR3 DNA: TGCGCCAGCAGCCAAGACGAGACGGGGGGGCGGCTGGGTAATGAGCAGTTCTTC. Protein sequence: CASSQDETGGRLGNEQFF.

This clonotype was seen many times. The chain carries TRBV7-9 and TRBJ2-7; no reliable D call. In germline, CDR1 is SEHNR, CDR2 FQNEAQ (reference sequence). The CDR3 is 13 amino acids. V gave up 5 bases and J gave up 5 bases, with 13 bases separating them. For the CDR3, the DNA is TGTGCCAGCAGCCAAAGCCCGAGAGACGAGCAGTACTTC. It encodes CASSQSPRDEQYF.

This chain joins TRBV7-3 and TRBJ2-1; a weak D match, TRBD2 (5 bases). The CDR3 consists of 14 residues. V was trimmed by 2 bases and J by 9 bases, leaving 14 bases between them. From germline, CDR1 is SGHTA and CDR2 FQGTGA. In DNA form, the CDR3 reads TGTGCCAGCAGCTTAGCGGGTCCATACCCTGAGCAGTTCTTC. Translating it yields CASSLAGPYPEQFF.

This clonotype was detected a few times. CDR3 region: CASSPMAGGNTEAFF. CDR3 nucleotide sequence: TGTGCCAGCTCACCAATGGCAGGGGGCAACACTGAAGCTTTCTTT. V is TRBV18 and J is TRBJ1-1; 8 bases line up with TRBD1. The CDR3 spans 15 residues. Germline V gives CDR1 KGHSH, CDR2 LQKENI. Germline trimming cut 2 bases from V and 2 bases from J; bases unmatched to any gene: 4.

This chain uses TRBV5-6 with TRBJ1-2; 8 bases map to TRBD1. Germline trimming cut 0 bases from V and 1 base from J; bases unmatched to any gene: 2. There are 15 residues in the CDR3. Looked up from germline, CDR1 is SGHDT and CDR2 is YYEEEE. The CDR3: CASSLEDRVNYGYTF. The CDR3, as DNA: TGTGCCAGCAGCTTGGAGGACAGGGTTAACTATGGCTACACCTTC.

J is TRBJ2-5 and V is TRBV12-3 or TRBV12-4; 7 bases line up with TRBD2. This CDR3 region has 15 residues. J lost 4 bases, V lost 5 bases, and 10 bases had no gene match. CDR3 sequence reads: CASSPAGTTPETQYF. CDR3 DNA: TGTGCCAGCAGTCCAGCGGGGACGACCCCAGAGACCCAGTACTTC.

This clonotype was counted only a few times. V usage is TRBV30 and J usage is TRBJ2-7; a weak D match, TRBD2 (6 bases). Germline CDR1 reads GTSNPN; CDR2 reads SVGIG (reference sequence). The CDR3 is made up of 11 amino acids. V was shortened by 0 bases and J by 7 bases, with 7 bases between the two germline ends. As DNA, the CDR3 is TGTGCCTGGAGTGTACGGGGGGAGCAGTACTTC. As protein: CAWSVRGEQYF.

This clonotype was counted only a few times. This chain connects TRBV5-1 to TRBJ1-1; the D is unclear. The CDR3 extends over 16 amino acids. V was clipped by 3 bases and J by 1 base, with 16 bases between them. Germline V gene lookup returns CDR1 SGHRS and CDR2 YFSETQ. CDR3 nucleotide sequence: TGCGCCAGCAGCTCTCCATCCGGAAATCAGAACACTGAAGCTTTCTTT. It translates to CASSSPSGNQNTEAFF.

The sample holds a few counts of this clonotype. The chain uses TRBV24-1 and TRBJ2-5, with a tentative D call TRBD2 (5 bases). CDR1 is KGHDR and CDR2 is SFDVKD in the germline V gene. V dropped 9 bases and J dropped 5 bases, with 15 bases sitting between them. The length of the CDR3 is 13 residues. CDR3 loop: CATDRGRGETQYF. For the CDR3, the DNA is TGTGCCACCGACCGTGGGAGAGGGGAGACCCAGTACTTC.

The chain links TRBV6-4 to TRBJ2-1, with 10 nucleotides matching TRBD1. Germline CDR1 MRHNA, CDR2 SNTAGT. V shed 0 bases, J shed 7 bases, and the junction held 6 bases outside the gene matches. The CDR3 is 16 residues long. For the CDR3, the DNA is TGTGCCAGCAGTGACTCCCGGGACAGGGGTCGGAATGAGCAGTTCTTC. Its protein product is CASSDSRDRGRNEQFF.

In its sample, this clonotype was seen a few times. V gene TRBV29-1 combines with J gene TRBJ1-2, with 10 bases fitting TRBD1. Per germline, CDR1 SQVTM and CDR2 ANQGSEA. The CDR3 contains 15 residues. Trimming took 4 bases from V and 5 from J; bases not matched to a gene: 10. The chain's CDR3 is CSVGQGARLRYGYTF. The DNA for the CDR3 is TGCAGCGTTGGACAGGGGGCGCGGCTCCGATATGGCTACACCTTC.